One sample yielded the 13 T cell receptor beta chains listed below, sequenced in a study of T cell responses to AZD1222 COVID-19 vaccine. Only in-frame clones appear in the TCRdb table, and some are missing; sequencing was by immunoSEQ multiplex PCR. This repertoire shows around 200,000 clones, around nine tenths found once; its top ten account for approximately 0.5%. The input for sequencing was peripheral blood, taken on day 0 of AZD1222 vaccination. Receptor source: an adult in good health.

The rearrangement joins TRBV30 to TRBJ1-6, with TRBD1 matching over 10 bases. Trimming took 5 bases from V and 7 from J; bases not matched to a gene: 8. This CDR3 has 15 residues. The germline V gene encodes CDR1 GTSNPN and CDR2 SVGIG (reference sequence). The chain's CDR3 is CAWGPTGGRNSPLHF. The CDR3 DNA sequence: TGTGCCTGGGGGCCGACAGGGGGCCGGAATTCACCCCTCCACTTT.

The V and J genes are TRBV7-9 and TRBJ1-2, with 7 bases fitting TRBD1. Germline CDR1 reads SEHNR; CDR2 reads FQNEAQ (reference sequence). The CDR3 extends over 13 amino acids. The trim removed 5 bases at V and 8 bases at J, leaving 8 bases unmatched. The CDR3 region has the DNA TGTGCCAGCAGCCCCACAGGGGTTCAGGGCTACACCTTC. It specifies CASSPTGVQGYTF.

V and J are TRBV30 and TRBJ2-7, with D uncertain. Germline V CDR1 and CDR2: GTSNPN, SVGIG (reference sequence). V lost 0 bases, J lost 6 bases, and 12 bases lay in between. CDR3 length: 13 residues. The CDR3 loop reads CAWSVPLVSEQYF. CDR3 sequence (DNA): TGTGCCTGGAGTGTTCCCCTAGTCAGCGAGCAGTACTTC.

CDR3 sequence (DNA): TGTGCCAGCAGCCAAGATTGGCCTAGCGGGAGAGGGTCTGGCACCGGGGAGCTGTTTTTT. It yields the protein CASSQDWPSGRGSGTGELFF. This chain connects TRBV3-1 (or the pseudogene TRBV3-2) to TRBJ2-2; the match to TRBD2 covers 10 bases. V was clipped by 0 bases and J by 4 bases; unmatched bases: 14. This CDR3 is built from 20 residues. Germline V CDR1 and CDR2: LGHDT, YNNKEL (reference sequence).

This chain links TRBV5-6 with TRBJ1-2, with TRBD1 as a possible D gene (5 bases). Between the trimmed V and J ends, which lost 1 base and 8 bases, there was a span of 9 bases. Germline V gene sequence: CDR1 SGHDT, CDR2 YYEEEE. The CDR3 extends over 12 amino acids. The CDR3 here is CASSLRGDGYTF. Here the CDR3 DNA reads TGTGCCAGCAGCTTGAGGGGAGACGGCTACACCTTC.

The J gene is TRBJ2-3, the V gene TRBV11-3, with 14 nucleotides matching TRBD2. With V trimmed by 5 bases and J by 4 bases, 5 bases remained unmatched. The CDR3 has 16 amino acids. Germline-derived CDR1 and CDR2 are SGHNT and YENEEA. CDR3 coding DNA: TGTGCCAGCAGCCACGGGACTAGCGGGGGAGCAGATACGCAGTATTTT. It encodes CASSHGTSGGADTQYF.

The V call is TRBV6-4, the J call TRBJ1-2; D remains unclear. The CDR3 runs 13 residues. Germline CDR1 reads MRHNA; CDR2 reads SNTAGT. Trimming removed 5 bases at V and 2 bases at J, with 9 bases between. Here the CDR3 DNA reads TGTGCCAGCAGTAGGGCGCGAAACTATGGCTACACCTTC. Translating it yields CASSRARNYGYTF.

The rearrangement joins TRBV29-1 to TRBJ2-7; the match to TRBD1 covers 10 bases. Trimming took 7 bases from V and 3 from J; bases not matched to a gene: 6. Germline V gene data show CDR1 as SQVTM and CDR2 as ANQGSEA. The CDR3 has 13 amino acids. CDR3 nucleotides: TGCAGCGCGGGTGGGACAGGGGTCTACGAGCAGTACTTC. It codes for CSAGGTGVYEQYF.

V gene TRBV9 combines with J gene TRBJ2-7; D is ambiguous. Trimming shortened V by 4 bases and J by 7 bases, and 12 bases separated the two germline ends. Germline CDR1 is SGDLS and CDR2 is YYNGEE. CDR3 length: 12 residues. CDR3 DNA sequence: TGTGCCAGCAGCTCAGTGGTAGGGGAGCAGTACTTC. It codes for CASSSVVGEQYF.

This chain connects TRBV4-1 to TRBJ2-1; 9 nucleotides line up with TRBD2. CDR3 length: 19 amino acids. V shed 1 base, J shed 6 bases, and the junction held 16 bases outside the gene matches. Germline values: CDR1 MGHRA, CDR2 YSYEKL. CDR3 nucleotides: TGCGCCAGCAGCCAAGGACCAGCCAAGGGCGGGAGGGCTGGCAATGAGCAGTTCTTC. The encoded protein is CASSQGPAKGGRAGNEQFF.

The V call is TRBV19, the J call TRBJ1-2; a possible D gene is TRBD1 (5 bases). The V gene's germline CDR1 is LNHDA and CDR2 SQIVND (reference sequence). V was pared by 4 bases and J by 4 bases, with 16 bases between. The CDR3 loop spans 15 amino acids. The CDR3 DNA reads TGTGCCAGTAGTACTACCCGGGGGTCTGGCTATGGCTACACCTTC. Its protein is CASSTTRGSGYGYTF.

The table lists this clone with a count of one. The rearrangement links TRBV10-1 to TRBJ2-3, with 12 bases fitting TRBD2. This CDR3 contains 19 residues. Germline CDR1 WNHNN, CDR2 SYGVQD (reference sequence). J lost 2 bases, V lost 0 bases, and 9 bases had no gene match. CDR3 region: CASSESVTSGGTLTDTQYF. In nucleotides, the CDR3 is TGCGCCAGCAGTGAGTCGGTGACTAGCGGGGGCACCCTCACAGATACGCAGTATTTT.

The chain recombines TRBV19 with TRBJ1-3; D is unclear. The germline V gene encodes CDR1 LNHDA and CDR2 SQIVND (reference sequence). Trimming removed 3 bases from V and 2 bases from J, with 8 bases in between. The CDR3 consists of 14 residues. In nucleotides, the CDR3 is TGTGCCAGTAGTATTCCCGGGCCTGGAAACACCATATATTTT. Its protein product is CASSIPGPGNTIYF.